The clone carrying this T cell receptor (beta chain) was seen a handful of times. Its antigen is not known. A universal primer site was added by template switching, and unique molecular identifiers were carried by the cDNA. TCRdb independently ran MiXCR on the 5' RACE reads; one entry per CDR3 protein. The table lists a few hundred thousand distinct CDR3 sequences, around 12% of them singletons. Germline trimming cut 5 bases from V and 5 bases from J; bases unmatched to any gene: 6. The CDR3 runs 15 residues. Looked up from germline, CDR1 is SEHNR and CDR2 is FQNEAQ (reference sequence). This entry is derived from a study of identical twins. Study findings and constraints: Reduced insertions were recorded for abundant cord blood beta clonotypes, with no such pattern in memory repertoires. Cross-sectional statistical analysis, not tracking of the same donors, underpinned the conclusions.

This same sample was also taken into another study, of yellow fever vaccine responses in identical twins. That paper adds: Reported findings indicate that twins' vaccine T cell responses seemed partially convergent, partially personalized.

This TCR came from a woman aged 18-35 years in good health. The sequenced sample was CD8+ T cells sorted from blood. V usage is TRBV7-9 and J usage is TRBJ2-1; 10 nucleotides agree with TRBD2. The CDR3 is CASSNLAGAHNEQFF. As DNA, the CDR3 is TGTGCCAGCAGCAATCTAGCGGGGGCACACAATGAGCAGTTCTTC.